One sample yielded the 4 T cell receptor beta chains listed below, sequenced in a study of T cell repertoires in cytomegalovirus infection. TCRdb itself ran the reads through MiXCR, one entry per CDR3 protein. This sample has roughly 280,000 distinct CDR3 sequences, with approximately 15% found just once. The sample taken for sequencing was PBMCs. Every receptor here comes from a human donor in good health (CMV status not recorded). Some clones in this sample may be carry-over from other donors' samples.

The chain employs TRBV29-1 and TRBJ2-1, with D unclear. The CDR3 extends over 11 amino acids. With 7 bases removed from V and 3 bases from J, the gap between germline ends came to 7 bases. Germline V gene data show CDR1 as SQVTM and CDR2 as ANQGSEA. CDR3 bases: TGCAGCGCCGAAGACTACAATGAGCAGTTCTTC. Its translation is CSAEDYNEQFF.

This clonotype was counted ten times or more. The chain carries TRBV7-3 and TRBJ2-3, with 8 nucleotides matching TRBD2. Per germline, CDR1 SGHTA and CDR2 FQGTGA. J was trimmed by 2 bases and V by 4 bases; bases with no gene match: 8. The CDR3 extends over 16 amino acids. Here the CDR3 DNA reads TGTGCCAGCAGCTCGGGACTAGGGGACTACACAGATACGCAGTATTTT. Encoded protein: CASSSGLGDYTDTQYF.

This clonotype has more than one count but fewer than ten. CDR3 sequence (DNA): TGTGCCAGTAGTATCGCGGCGGGAGAGATTCGCCCCTACAATGAGCAGTTCTTC. Its protein is CASSIAAGEIRPYNEQFF. V and J are TRBV19 and TRBJ2-1, with 7 bases aligning to TRBD2. Germline CDR1 is LNHDA and CDR2 is SQIVND (reference sequence). This CDR3 comprises 18 residues. Trimming cost V 3 bases and J 2 bases; bases outside gene matches: 13.

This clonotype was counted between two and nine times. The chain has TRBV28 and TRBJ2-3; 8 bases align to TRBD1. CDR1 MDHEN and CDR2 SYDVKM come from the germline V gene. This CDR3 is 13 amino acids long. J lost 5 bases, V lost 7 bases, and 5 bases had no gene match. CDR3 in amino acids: CASNRQGKDTQYF. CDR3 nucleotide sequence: TGTGCCAGCAACCGACAGGGGAAAGATACGCAGTATTTT.